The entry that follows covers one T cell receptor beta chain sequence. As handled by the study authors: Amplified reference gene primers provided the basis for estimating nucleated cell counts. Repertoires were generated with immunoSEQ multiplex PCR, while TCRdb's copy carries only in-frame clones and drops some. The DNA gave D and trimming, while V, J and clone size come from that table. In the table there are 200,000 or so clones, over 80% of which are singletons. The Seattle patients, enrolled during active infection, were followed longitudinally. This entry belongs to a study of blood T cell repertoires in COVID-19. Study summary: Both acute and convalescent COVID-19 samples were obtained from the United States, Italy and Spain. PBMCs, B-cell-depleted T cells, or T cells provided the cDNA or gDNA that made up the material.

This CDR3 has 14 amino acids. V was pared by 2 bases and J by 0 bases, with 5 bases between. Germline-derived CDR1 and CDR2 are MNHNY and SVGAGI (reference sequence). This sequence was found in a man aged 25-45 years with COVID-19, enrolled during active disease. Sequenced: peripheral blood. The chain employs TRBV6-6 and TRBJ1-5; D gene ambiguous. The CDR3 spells CASSYGNSNQPQHF. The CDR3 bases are TGTGCCAGCAGTTACGGCAATAGCAATCAGCCCCAGCATTTT.